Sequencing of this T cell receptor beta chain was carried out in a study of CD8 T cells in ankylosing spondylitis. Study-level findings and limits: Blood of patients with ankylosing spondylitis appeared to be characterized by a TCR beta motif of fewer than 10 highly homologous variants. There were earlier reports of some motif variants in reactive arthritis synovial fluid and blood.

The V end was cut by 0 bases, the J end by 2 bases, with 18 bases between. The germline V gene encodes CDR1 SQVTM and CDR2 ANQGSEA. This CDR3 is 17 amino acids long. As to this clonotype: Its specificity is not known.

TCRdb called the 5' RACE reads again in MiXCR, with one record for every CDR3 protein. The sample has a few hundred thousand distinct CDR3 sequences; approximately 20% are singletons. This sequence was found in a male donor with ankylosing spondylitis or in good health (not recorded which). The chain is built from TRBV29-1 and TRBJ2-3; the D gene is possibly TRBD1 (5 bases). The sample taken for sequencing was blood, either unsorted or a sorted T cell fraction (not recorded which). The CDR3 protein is CSVEDVVWQGDTDTQYF. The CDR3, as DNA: TGCAGCGTTGAAGATGTGGTTTGGCAGGGTGACACAGATACGCAGTATTTT.